One sample yielded the 27 T cell receptor beta chains listed below, sequenced in a study of identical twins. TCRdb independently ran MiXCR on the 5' RACE reads; one entry per CDR3 protein. Here the sample spans 500,000 to 650,000 distinct CDR3 sequences, more than 20% being singletons. The sample also formed part of further work on yellow fever vaccine responses in identical twins.

The sample was CD4+ T cells sorted from blood. These receptors were taken from a woman between 18 and 29 years old in good health.

The chain recombines TRBV29-1 with TRBJ2-2; D unresolved. Trimming took off 6 bases at V and 1 base at J, with 15 bases between the two ends. CDR1 is SQVTM, CDR2 ANQGSEA, per germline. CDR3 length equals 15 residues. The CDR3: CSVEFRSKNTGELFF. CDR3 DNA sequence: TGCAGCGTGGAATTTAGGAGTAAGAACACCGGGGAGCTGTTTTTT.

This clonotype was counted a few times. The V call is TRBV7-9, the J call TRBJ1-5; 10 bases fit TRBD1. Trimming at V came to 5 bases and at J to 3 bases, leaving 4 bases not matched to a gene. CDR1 and CDR2 from the germline V gene are SEHNR and FQNEAQ (reference sequence). The length of the CDR3 is 15 residues. The CDR3 nucleotides read TGTGCCAGCAGCGCCGGGACAGGGGCCAATCAGCCCCAGCATTTT. This codes for CASSAGTGANQPQHF.

This clonotype was recorded only once. The chain employs TRBV11-2 and TRBJ2-7; TRBD2 is a possible D gene (6 bases). Between the trimmed V and J ends, which lost 4 bases and 6 bases, there was a span of 16 bases. Germline V lookup: CDR1 SGHAT, CDR2 FQNNGV. The CDR3 has 14 amino acids. The CDR3 reads CASSSGLPSGEQYV. In DNA form, the CDR3 reads TGTGCCAGCAGCTCGGGACTTCCCTCTGGCGAGCAGTACGTC.

This clonotype has a count of ten or more. The chain joins TRBV5-1 to TRBJ1-1, with 7 bases lining up with TRBD1. CDR1 and CDR2 (germline): SGHRS, YFSETQ. The CDR3 has 14 amino acids. V shed 2 bases, J shed 0 bases, and the junction held 1 base outside the gene matches. The CDR3 spells CASSFGTVNTEAFF. The DNA for the CDR3 is TGCGCCAGCAGCTTCGGGACAGTGAACACTGAAGCTTTCTTT.

J is TRBJ2-1 and V is TRBV10-1; D gene uncertain. Trimming took off 2 bases at V and 8 bases at J, with 10 bases between the two ends. This CDR3 comprises 13 residues. Germline V gives CDR1 WNHNN, CDR2 SYGVQD (reference sequence). CDR3 in amino acids: CASSERSNYEQFF. CDR3 sequence (DNA): TGCGCCAGCAGTGAGCGGAGCAACTATGAGCAGTTCTTC.

The rearrangement joins TRBV24-1 to TRBJ1-1; D is unclear. Between the trimmed V and J ends, which lost 0 bases and 7 bases, there was a span of 2 bases. CDR3 length: 11 residues. Germline CDR1 is KGHDR and CDR2 is SFDVKD. CDR3 nucleotide sequence: TGTGCCACCAGTGATTTGAGTGAAGCTTTCTTT. The encoded protein is CATSDLSEAFF.

This clonotype was seen more than once but under ten times. The chain has TRBV5-1 and TRBJ1-2; perhaps TRBD1 as D (5 bases). This CDR3 is built from 15 residues. V was cut by 9 bases and J by 0 bases, with 18 bases left in between. Germline values: CDR1 SGHRS, CDR2 YFSETQ. For the CDR3, the DNA is TGCGCCACCCGGACTCGAGCGGACACTAACTATGGCTACACCTTC. Protein product: CATRTRADTNYGYTF.

In this sample, this clonotype turned up a few times. This chain links TRBV10-2 with TRBJ1-2; D not resolved. V shed 0 bases and J shed 6 bases, with 11 bases lying between them. CDR1 and CDR2 (germline): WSHSY, SAAADI. This CDR3 is 14 amino acids long. The CDR3 loop is CASSESGPQDGYTF. The CDR3 DNA reads TGCGCCAGCAGTGAGTCAGGGCCCCAAGATGGCTACACCTTC.

This clonotype turned up a few times. The chain links TRBV10-3 to TRBJ2-3; D remains unclear. This CDR3 contains 15 residues. In germline, CDR1 is ENHRY, CDR2 SYGVKD. The V end lost 6 bases, the J end lost 0 bases, and 13 bases lay between the germline ends. CDR3 DNA: TGTGCCATCAGCAAACAAGAATCTAGCACAGATACGCAGTATTTT. It is translated as CAISKQESSTDTQYF.

The CDR3 coding sequence is TGTGCCAGCACCCCGGGACTAGTTGGAGATACGCAGTATTTT. It yields the protein CASTPGLVGDTQYF. The J gene is TRBJ2-3, the V gene TRBV2, with 8 bases that match TRBD2. The CDR3 is 14 amino acids. Germline trimming cut 7 bases from V and 5 bases from J; bases unmatched to any gene: 8. Germline CDR1 SNHLY, CDR2 FYNNEI.

This CDR3 reads CASTRGSNQNTEAFF. The CDR3, as DNA: TGTGCCAGCACCAGGGGTTCTAACCAGAACACTGAAGCTTTCTTT. The chain employs TRBV2 and TRBJ1-1, with D tentatively TRBD1 (6 bases). Trimming shortened V by 7 bases and J by 1 base, and 16 bases separated the two germline ends. This CDR3 has 15 residues. Germline V CDR1 and CDR2: SNHLY, FYNNEI.

This clonotype was seen a few times. The chain links TRBV9 to TRBJ2-7, with D perhaps matching TRBD2 (5 bases). Trimming took 0 bases from V and 3 from J, leaving 13 bases between them. Per germline, CDR1 SGDLS and CDR2 YYNGEE. This CDR3 has 15 residues. The CDR3 DNA reads TGTGCCAGCAGCGTAGGAAGCGGTGCTTACTACGAGCAGTACTTC. Amino acids: CASSVGSGAYYEQYF.

At least ten counts were recorded for this clonotype. V gene TRBV5-1 combines with J gene TRBJ1-1, with D unresolved. Germline CDR1 SGHRS, CDR2 YFSETQ. CDR3 size: 15 residues. V lost 0 bases and J lost 0, with 9 bases in between. As DNA, the CDR3 is TGCGCCAGCAGCTTGGTAACCGCCATGAACACTGAAGCTTTCTTT. This encodes CASSLVTAMNTEAFF.

The table lists this clonotype with a few counts. The J gene is TRBJ2-2, the V gene TRBV3-1; TRBD1 aligns across 9 bases. Germline loops: CDR1 LGHDT, CDR2 YNNKEL (reference sequence). Losses at the gene ends were 4 bases for V and 6 bases for J; bases not matched to a gene: 12. The CDR3 extends over 17 amino acids. The CDR3: CASSPYVGTGIPGELFF. CDR3 nucleotides: TGTGCCAGCAGCCCCTACGTCGGGACAGGGATTCCCGGGGAGCTGTTTTTT. The entire variable domain, with the rest obtained from reference TRBV3-1 and TRBJ2-2, is as follows: DTAVSQTPKYLVTQMGNDKSIKCEQNLGHDTMYWYKQDSKKFLKIMFSYNNKELIINETVPNRFSPKSPDKAHLNLHINSLELGDSAVYFCASSPYVGTGIPGELFFGEGSRLTVL.

The J gene is TRBJ2-7, the V gene TRBV10-3, with 8 bases identical to TRBD2. The CDR3 length is 14 residues. Germline V lookup: CDR1 ENHRY, CDR2 SYGVKD. V lost 10 bases to trimming and J lost 2 bases; unmatched junction nucleotides: 10. DNA for the CDR3: TGTGCCACCCAACCGGGGGGGCCTGCCTACGAGCAGTACGTC. It yields the protein CATQPGGPAYEQYV.

This clonotype was observed a few times. The chain carries TRBV14 and TRBJ2-5, with a tentative D call TRBD2 (7 bases). The germline CDR1 and CDR2 sequences are SGHDN and FVKESK. This CDR3 region has 20 residues. Trimming stripped 5 bases from V and 4 bases from J, with 32 bases between. The CDR3 DNA reads TGTGCCAGCAGCTTCCGGAGGGGGGGGCCGCGGGAACGGAGTCGAGAGACCCAGTACTTC. It yields the protein CASSFRRGGPRERSRETQYF.

This clonotype was counted between two and nine times. The chain links TRBV6-1 to TRBJ2-3; D gene unclear. CDR3 length: 14 residues. Deletions cut 5 bases from V and 4 bases from J, with 13 bases between. Germline values: CDR1 MNHNS, CDR2 SASEGT. DNA for the CDR3: TGTGCCAGCAGTCGTTTACTACCCGCAGATACGCAGTATTTT. Its protein product is CASSRLLPADTQYF.

The chain is built from TRBV5-5 and TRBJ1-1; the match to TRBD1 covers 9 bases. Germline trimming cut 4 bases from V and 4 bases from J; bases unmatched to any gene: 8. Germline V gene data show CDR1 as SGHKS and CDR2 as YYEKEE (reference sequence). The CDR3 is 15 residues long. Here the CDR3 reads CASSTYRGHTTEAFF. The CDR3 DNA is TGTGCCAGCAGCACCTACAGGGGGCATACCACTGAAGCTTTCTTT.

The V and J genes are TRBV3-1 and TRBJ2-1; 7 bases fit TRBD2. V gave up 1 base and J gave up 5 bases; unmatched junction bases: 11. From germline, CDR1 is LGHDT and CDR2 YNNKEL (reference sequence). The CDR3 runs 17 residues. The CDR3 sequence is CASSQVAASGIHNEQFF. The DNA for the CDR3 is TGTGCCAGCAGCCAAGTAGCGGCTAGCGGTATTCACAATGAGCAGTTCTTC.

The genes are TRBV10-3 and TRBJ2-3; TRBD2 is a possible D gene (6 bases). The V gene's germline CDR1 is ENHRY and CDR2 SYGVKD. This CDR3 region has 13 residues. Trimming removed 4 bases from V and 4 bases from J, with 9 bases in between. CDR3 sequence: CAISAGEADTQYF. DNA for the CDR3: TGTGCCATCAGTGCCGGGGAGGCAGATACGCAGTATTTT.

The chain links TRBV20-1 to TRBJ2-1; the match to TRBD2 covers 11 bases. The CDR3 extends over 14 amino acids. Germline V gene lookup returns CDR1 DFQATT and CDR2 SNEGSKA (reference sequence). J was trimmed by 8 bases and V by 6 bases; bases with no gene match: 9. The CDR3 DNA reads as TGCAGTGCCTCACTAGCGGGAGAAGTCGATGAGCAGTTCTTC. Protein product: CSASLAGEVDEQFF.

The chain joins TRBV5-6 to TRBJ2-2; D remains ambiguous. This CDR3 is built from 15 residues. Germline-derived CDR1 and CDR2 are SGHDT and YYEEEE. V lost 0 bases and J lost 7, with 13 bases in between. CDR3 DNA: TGTGCCAGCAGCTTGGCCCAGGTCGTCGGCGGGGAGCTGTTTTTT. Its protein product is CASSLAQVVGGELFF.

J is TRBJ2-3 and V is TRBV5-1; D uncertain. CDR3 length: 16 residues. Germline CDR1 SGHRS, CDR2 YFSETQ. V gave up 0 bases and J gave up 2 bases, with 13 bases separating them. The CDR3 DNA reads as TGCGCCAGCAGCTTGGGGGCTAATGCCGCCACAGATACGCAGTATTTT. This gives the protein CASSLGANAATDTQYF.

V gene TRBV11-2 combines with J gene TRBJ2-7; 8 bases line up with TRBD1. V trimming: 8 bases; J trimming: 1 base; junction bases outside the gene matches: 7. CDR3 length: 14 amino acids. The germline V gene encodes CDR1 SGHAT and CDR2 FQNNGV. The DNA of the CDR3 is TGTGCCAGCGCGGGTTGGACAGGGTCCTACGAGCAGTACGTC. It encodes CASAGWTGSYEQYV.

The chain has TRBV20-1 and TRBJ1-5; possible D gene TRBD1, 6 bases. Trimming shortened V by 3 bases and J by 5 bases, and 8 bases separated the two germline ends. The CDR3 contains 12 residues. Per germline, CDR1 DFQATT and CDR2 SNEGSKA (reference sequence). The CDR3 here is CSARAGDQPQHF. The CDR3 DNA follows: TGCAGTGCTAGGGCAGGGGATCAGCCCCAGCATTTT.

This clonotype was seen a few times. The J gene is TRBJ1-1, the V gene TRBV20-1, with D perhaps TRBD1 (6 bases). Trimming removed 4 bases at V and 1 base at J, with 13 bases between. The CDR3 is 14 amino acids. Looked up from germline, CDR1 is DFQATT and CDR2 is SNEGSKA (reference sequence). The CDR3 sequence: CSAKPDRQNTEAFF. CDR3 nucleotides: TGCAGTGCTAAACCCGACAGGCAGAACACTGAAGCTTTCTTT.

The sample holds many counts of this clonotype. The V gene is TRBV12-3 or TRBV12-4, the J gene TRBJ2-1, with D unresolved. This CDR3 contains 14 residues. V was shortened by 3 bases and J by 0 bases, with 6 bases between the two germline ends. CDR3 sequence (DNA): TGTGCCAGCAGTTTTCGAGGCTCCTACAATGAGCAGTTCTTC. It specifies CASSFRGSYNEQFF.